The 2 T cell receptor beta chains reported below all come from one sample, sequenced in a study of blood T cells in healthy people across ages. Primed by a sample-barcoded 5' primer and a J-beta primer mix, a second PCR proceeded for about 7 to 12 cycles. MiXCR, run by TCRdb on the 5' RACE reads, gives a single entry per CDR3 protein. Of some 1,000,000 distinct CDR3 sequences listed, approximately 25% were seen once; the top ten hold less than 0.85%. These records were also assigned to another study, of T cells of mothers and their children.

Material for sequencing was blood. The receptors were sampled from a girl aged 2 to 9 in good health.

This clonotype has more than one count but fewer than ten. The CDR3 sequence: CSVTPTGQRDYGYTF. The CDR3 DNA sequence: TGCAGCGTTACCCCGACAGGGCAGAGGGACTATGGCTACACCTTC. This chain connects TRBV29-1 to TRBJ1-2; the match to TRBD1 covers 7 bases. This CDR3 comprises 15 residues. Unmatched junction bases numbered 12, after V lost 5 bases and J lost 3 bases. The germline CDR1 and CDR2 sequences are SQVTM and ANQGSEA.

CDR3 sequence (DNA): TGTGCCAGCAGCTTCAGGGAAACCCCTGAGTACATTCAGTACTTC. It is translated as CASSFRETPEYIQYF. J is TRBJ2-4 and V is TRBV5-8; weak D call: TRBD1 (5 bases). The CDR3 sequence is 15 residues long. The germline CDR1 and CDR2 sequences are SGHTS and YDEGEE. V was shortened by 2 bases and J by 8 bases, with 17 bases between the two germline ends. The whole variable domain, filled in from reference TRBV5-8 and TRBJ2-4, reads EAGVTQSPTHLIKTRGQQATLRCSPISGHTSVYWYQQALGLGLQFLLWYDEGEERNRGNFPPRFSGRQFPNYSSELNVNALELEDSALYLCASSFRETPEYIQYFGAGTRLSVL.